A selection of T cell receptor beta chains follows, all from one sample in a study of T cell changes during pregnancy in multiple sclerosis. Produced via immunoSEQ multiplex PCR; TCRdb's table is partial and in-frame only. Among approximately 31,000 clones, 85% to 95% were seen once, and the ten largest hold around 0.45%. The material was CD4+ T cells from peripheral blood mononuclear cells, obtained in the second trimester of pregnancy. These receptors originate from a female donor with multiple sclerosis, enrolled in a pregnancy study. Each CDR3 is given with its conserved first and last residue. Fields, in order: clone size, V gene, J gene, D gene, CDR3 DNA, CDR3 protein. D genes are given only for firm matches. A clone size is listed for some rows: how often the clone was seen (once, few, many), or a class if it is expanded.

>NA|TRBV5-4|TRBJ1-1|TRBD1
TGTGCCAGCAGCTTGCCACAGGGGGCTGAAGCTTTCTTT
CASSLPQGAEAFF
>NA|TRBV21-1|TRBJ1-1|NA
TGTGCCAGCAGCAAGCCCCCCACATACACCGAAGCTTTCTTT
CASSKPPTYTEAFF
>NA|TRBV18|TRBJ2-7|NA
TGTGCCAGCTCACCCCGACAGGGAGGATCTGACGAGCAGTACTTC
CASSPRQGGSDEQYF
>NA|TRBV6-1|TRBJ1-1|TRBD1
TGTGCCAGCAGGGAATCAGGGGGGCAGCCTGAAGCTTTCTTT
CASRESGGQPEAFF
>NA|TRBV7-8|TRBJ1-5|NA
TGTGCCAGCAGCTCACAGAATCAGCCCCAGCATTTT
CASSSQNQPQHF
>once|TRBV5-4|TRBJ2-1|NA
TGTGCCAGCAGCACCGCCCAACTAGCAGCAACCTACAATGAGCAGTTCTTC
CASSTAQLAATYNEQFF
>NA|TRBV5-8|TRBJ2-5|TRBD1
TGTGCCAGCAGCCAACACGGGACAGGGGGCATGAAGACCCAGTACTTC
CASSQHGTGGMKTQYF
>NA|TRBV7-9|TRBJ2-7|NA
TGTGCCAGCAGCTTCGGACAGCCGAGCTACGAGCAGTACTTC
CASSFGQPSYEQYF
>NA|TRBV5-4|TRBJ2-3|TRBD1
TGTGCCAGCAGCCGGGGACAGGGGTTAGTTGATACGCAGTATTTT
CASSRGQGLVDTQYF
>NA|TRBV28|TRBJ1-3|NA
TGTGCCAGCACAGTCGTCGGGGATAGGGGAAACACCATATATTTT
CASTVVGDRGNTIYF
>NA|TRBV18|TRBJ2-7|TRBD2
TGTGCCAGCTCACCACCCCTAGCGGGGACCGGGGAGCAGTACTTC
CASSPPLAGTGEQYF
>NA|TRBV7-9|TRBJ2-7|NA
TGTGCCAGCACCTTAGGGGAAGCAGGGCTGGGGGAGCAGTACTTC
CASTLGEAGLGEQYF
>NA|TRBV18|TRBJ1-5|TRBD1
TGTGCCAGCTCACAAAAACAGGGGTTCGATCAGCCCCAGCATTTT
CASSQKQGFDQPQHF
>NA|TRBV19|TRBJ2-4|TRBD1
TGTGCCAGTAGTCCAGGGACAGGGTTCAACATTCAGTACTTC
CASSPGTGFNIQYF
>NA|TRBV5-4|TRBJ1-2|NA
TGTGCCAGCAGCTTACAGGGAAGGTATGGCTACACCTTC
CASSLQGRYGYTF
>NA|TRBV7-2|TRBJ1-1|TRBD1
TGTGCCAGCAGCCCGGAACAGGGGCGCATAGCTTTCTTT
CASSPEQGRIAFF
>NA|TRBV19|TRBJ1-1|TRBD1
TGTGCCAGTACCCGACAGGGGGCGAACACTGAAGCTTTCTTT
CASTRQGANTEAFF
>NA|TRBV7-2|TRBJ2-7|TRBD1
TGTGCCAGCAGCATTGGCCTCGCAACCGGGACAGGGGATAACGAGCAGTACTTC
CASSIGLATGTGDNEQYF
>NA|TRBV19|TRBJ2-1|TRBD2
TGTGCCAGTAGTATCTTAGCGGGAGGTTATGAGCAGTTCTTC
CASSILAGGYEQFF
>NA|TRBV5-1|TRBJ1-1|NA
TGCGCCAGCAGCCGATTAGGACAGATGAACACTGAAGCTTTCTTT
CASSRLGQMNTEAFF
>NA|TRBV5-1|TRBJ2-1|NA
TGCGCCAGCAGCTTGGGAGCGGACCCCTCCTACAATGAGCAGTTCTTC
CASSLGADPSYNEQFF
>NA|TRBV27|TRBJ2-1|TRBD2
TGTGCCAGCAGTTTTAGCGGGCCCGGGAAGAATGAGCAGTTCTTC
CASSFSGPGKNEQFF
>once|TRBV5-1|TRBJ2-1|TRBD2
TGCGCCAGCAGCTTAGCTAGCGGAGCCTACAATGAGCAGTTCTTC
CASSLASGAYNEQFF
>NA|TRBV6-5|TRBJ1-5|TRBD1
TGTGCCAGCAGAAGGACAGGAAGGCAGCCCCAGCATTTT
CASRRTGRQPQHF
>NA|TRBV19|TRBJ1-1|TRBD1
TGTGCCAGTAGTAGACAGGGGGCTCTCGCTGAAGCTTTCTTT
CASSRQGALAEAFF
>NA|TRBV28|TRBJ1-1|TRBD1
TGTGCCAGCAGGTTATTGAAGGGACAGCCTGAAGCTTTCTTT
CASRLLKGQPEAFF